Below, 20 T cell receptor beta chains from the same sample are listed, as sequenced in a study of blood T cell repertoires in COVID-19. Only in-frame clones appear in the TCRdb table, and some are missing; sequencing was by immunoSEQ multiplex PCR. The sample records about 190,000 clones, under 80% being singletons. Sequenced sample: peripheral blood. The source of these receptors is a woman between 50 and 59 years old with acute or convalescent COVID-19.

This sequence joins TRBV5-1 and TRBJ1-1, with D possibly matching TRBD1 (5 bases). The length of the CDR3 is 12 residues. Germline-derived CDR1 and CDR2 are SGHRS and YFSETQ. Trimming cost V 4 bases and J 6 bases, with 10 bases left between them. CDR3 amino acids: CASSGGTAEAFF. DNA for the CDR3: TGCGCCAGCAGCGGGGGGACGGCTGAAGCTTTCTTT.

The chain has TRBV5-6 and TRBJ1-1; 8 bases line up with TRBD1. Germline-derived CDR1 and CDR2 are SGHDT and YYEEEE. V lost 4 bases, J lost 8 bases, and 7 bases stayed unmatched. CDR3 length: 13 amino acids. The CDR3 DNA reads as TGTGCCAGCAGCCCCGCAGGGGGCACCGAAGCTTTCTTT. As protein: CASSPAGGTEAFF.

The V gene is TRBV7-2, the J gene TRBJ2-7; D may be TRBD1 (5 bases). The length of the CDR3 is 13 residues. Trimming removed 5 bases at V and 5 bases at J, with 13 bases between. Per the germline V gene, CDR1 is SGHTA and CDR2 is FQGNSA. The CDR3 loop reads CASSRTSFDEQYF. The CDR3 coding sequence is TGTGCCAGCAGCCGGACAAGTTTCGACGAGCAGTACTTC.

This rearrangement joins TRBV2 to TRBJ2-1; D perhaps matches TRBD2 (7 bases). The CDR3 contains 14 residues. Trimming cost V 8 bases and J 7 bases, with 18 bases left between them. Germline-derived CDR1 and CDR2 are SNHLY and FYNNEI. Here the CDR3 DNA reads TGTGCCAGCGGTCGGGGGGCGCTGAAAAATGAGCAGTTCTTC. It translates to CASGRGALKNEQFF.

The CDR3 region is CASSPRGRYGYTF. The CDR3 bases are TGTGCCAGCAGCCCTCGTGGGCGATATGGCTACACCTTC. V gene TRBV5-6 combines with J gene TRBJ1-2; D gene uncertain. Trimming stripped 4 bases from V and 5 bases from J, with 12 bases between. Per germline, CDR1 SGHDT and CDR2 YYEEEE. The CDR3 runs to 13 residues. The whole variable domain, filled in from reference TRBV5-6 and TRBJ1-2, reads DAGVTQSPTHLIKTRGQQVTLRCSPKSGHDTVSWYQQALGQGPQFIFQYYEEEERQRGNFPDRFSGHQFPNYSSELNVNALLLGDSALYLCASSPRGRYGYTFGSGTRLTVV.

The gene calls are TRBV5-4 and TRBJ1-1, with 7 bases lining up with TRBD1. This CDR3 has 13 residues. In germline, CDR1 is SGHNT, CDR2 YYREEE (reference sequence). The ends lost 5 bases at V and 6 bases at J; junction bases unmatched: 7. The CDR3 here is CASSPTGYPEAFF. As DNA, the CDR3 is TGTGCCAGCAGTCCGACAGGGTACCCTGAAGCTTTCTTT.

This clone was observed once. The genes are TRBV19 and TRBJ2-3; D ambiguous. Per the germline V gene, CDR1 is LNHDA and CDR2 is SQIVND (reference sequence). V gave up 6 bases and J gave up 2 bases, with 6 bases separating them. CDR3 length: 12 residues. This chain's CDR3 is CASSLDTDTQYF. The CDR3, as DNA: TGTGCCAGTAGCCTAGACACAGATACGCAGTATTTT. The full variable domain, completed using reference TRBV19 and TRBJ2-3, is DGGITQSPKYLFRKEGQNVTLSCEQNLNHDAMYWYRQDPGQGLRLIYYSQIVNDFQKGDIAEGYSVSREKKESFPLTVTSAQKNPTAFYLCASSLDTDTQYFGPGTRLTVL.

Turning to this clone: The sample has other DNA sequences that encode this CDR3 too. The chain is built from TRBV13 and TRBJ2-7, with D uncertain. The CDR3 spans 14 residues. V was trimmed by 0 bases and J by 0 bases, leaving 6 bases between them. The germline CDR1 and CDR2 sequences are PRHDT and FYEKMQ (reference sequence). The CDR3 DNA reads as TGTGCCAGCAGCTTAGGTCCGGTCTCCTACGAGCAGTACTTC. Protein: CASSLGPVSYEQYF.

The chain recombines TRBV7-6 with TRBJ2-1; D remains unclear. The CDR3 covers 12 residues. Germline CDR1 reads SGHVS; CDR2 reads FNYEAQ. The V end was cut by 7 bases, the J end by 5 bases, with 9 bases between. CDR3: CASNAVNNEQFF. The CDR3 DNA reads as TGTGCCAGCAACGCAGTTAACAATGAGCAGTTCTTC.

This chain uses TRBV28 with TRBJ2-2, with 8 bases that match TRBD2. Germline loops: CDR1 MDHEN, CDR2 SYDVKM. The CDR3 consists of 15 residues. Germline trimming cut 2 bases from V and 6 bases from J; bases unmatched to any gene: 5. DNA of the CDR3: TGTGCCAGCAGTTTAGACGGGAGGGTCTCCGGGGAGCTGTTTTTT. This codes for CASSLDGRVSGELFF.

V usage is TRBV5-1 and J usage is TRBJ2-1; D not resolved. Trimming shortened V by 0 bases and J by 4 bases, and 8 bases separated the two germline ends. Germline CDR1 and CDR2: SGHRS and YFSETQ. CDR3 length: 14 amino acids. CDR3 sequence: CASSLEQIYNEQFF. As DNA, the CDR3 is TGCGCCAGCAGCTTGGAACAGATTTACAATGAGCAGTTCTTC.

The table lists this clone with many counts. This sequence joins TRBV30 and TRBJ1-1; D ambiguous. Germline V gene lookup returns CDR1 GTSNPN and CDR2 SVGIG (reference sequence). The V and J ends lost 4 bases and 3 bases respectively, with 12 bases between them. The CDR3 runs to 13 residues. The CDR3 is CAWIEPRDTEAFF. The CDR3 DNA reads TGTGCCTGGATTGAACCCCGGGACACTGAAGCTTTCTTT.

This clone was seen just once. For the CDR3, the DNA is TGTGCCAGCAGTCCTACAGGGGGCCATCAGCCCCAGCATTTT. It specifies CASSPTGGHQPQHF. The chain joins TRBV28 to TRBJ1-5, with TRBD1 matching 9 bases. This CDR3 is 14 amino acids long. The V and J ends lost 5 bases and 5 bases, in that order; junction bases with no gene match: 4. From germline, CDR1 is MDHEN and CDR2 SYDVKM.

This clone has a single count. V and J are TRBV6-2 or TRBV6-3 and TRBJ2-2; D gene ambiguous. CDR1 is MNHEY and CDR2 is SVGEGT in the germline V gene. This CDR3 has 15 residues. The germline V and J ends were trimmed by 0 bases and 5 bases, with 10 bases remaining between them. CDR3 DNA sequence: TGTGCCAGCAGTTACTCAACAATTCGAACCGGGGAGCTGTTTTTT. Encoded protein: CASSYSTIRTGELFF.

The chain employs TRBV7-6 and TRBJ2-3, with TRBD2 matching over 10 bases. J gave up 10 bases and V 1 base, and 8 bases lay outside the gene matches. CDR1 and CDR2 (germline): SGHVS, FNYEAQ. The CDR3 spans 15 residues. The CDR3 bases are TGTGCCAGCAGCTTAGAATGGAGCGGGGGGGCTTCGCAGTATTTT. Its translation: CASSLEWSGGASQYF.

V is TRBV10-3 and J is TRBJ2-3; 11 bases are shared with TRBD2. V dropped 2 bases and J dropped 6; count of bases not matched to a gene: 10. This CDR3 is 17 amino acids long. Per the germline V gene, CDR1 is ENHRY and CDR2 is SYGVKD. The chain's CDR3 is CAISESPTSGSGDTQYF. CDR3 bases: TGTGCCATCAGTGAGAGTCCCACTAGCGGGAGTGGGGATACGCAGTATTTT.

The genes are TRBV6-2 or TRBV6-3 and TRBJ2-3; tentatively, D is TRBD2 (5 bases). Germline V lookup: CDR1 MNHEY, CDR2 SVGEGT. The CDR3 runs to 16 residues. V lost 5 bases to trimming and J lost 1 base, with 16 bases between them. CDR3 DNA: TGTGCCAGCAGTCGTCCTCCCGACGGGGGCACAGATACGCAGTATTTT. Its protein is CASSRPPDGGTDTQYF.

The chain combines TRBV11-3 with TRBJ2-6, with 7 bases aligning to TRBD1. The CDR3 has 17 residues. Germline CDR1 reads SGHNT; CDR2 reads YENEEA. Trimming cost V 5 bases and J 0 bases; bases outside gene matches: 7. CDR3 amino acids: CASSPRQGTSGANVLTF. CDR3 in DNA: TGTGCCAGCAGCCCTCGACAGGGTACCTCTGGGGCCAACGTCCTGACTTTC.

The genes are TRBV19 and TRBJ2-3; D is unresolved. V was cut by 9 bases and J by 4 bases, with 5 bases left in between. Germline loops: CDR1 LNHDA, CDR2 SQIVND (reference sequence). There are 10 residues in the CDR3. Here the CDR3 DNA reads TGTGCCAGCCTAGCAGATACGCAGTATTTT. This sequence encodes CASLADTQYF.

V and J are TRBV6-1 and TRBJ1-2, with a possible D match to TRBD1 (5 bases). The germline CDR1 and CDR2 sequences are MNHNS and SASEGT. The CDR3 covers 14 residues. The V end was cut by 0 bases, the J end by 4 bases, with 9 bases between. The CDR3 loop reads CASSEAEGRYGYTF. The CDR3 nucleotides read TGTGCCAGCAGTGAAGCGGAGGGGCGCTATGGCTACACCTTC.